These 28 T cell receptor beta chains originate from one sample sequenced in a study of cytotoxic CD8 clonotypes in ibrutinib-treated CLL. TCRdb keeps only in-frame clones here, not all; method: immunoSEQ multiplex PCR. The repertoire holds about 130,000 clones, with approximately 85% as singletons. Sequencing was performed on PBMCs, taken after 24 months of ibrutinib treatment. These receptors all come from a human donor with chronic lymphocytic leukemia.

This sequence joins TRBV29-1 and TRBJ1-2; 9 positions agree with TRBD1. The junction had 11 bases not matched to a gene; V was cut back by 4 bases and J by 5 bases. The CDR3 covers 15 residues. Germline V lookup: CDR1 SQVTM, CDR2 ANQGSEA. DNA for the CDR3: TGCAGCGTTGGGACAGGGGAGTCAAAAGAGTATGGCTACACCTTC. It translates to CSVGTGESKEYGYTF.

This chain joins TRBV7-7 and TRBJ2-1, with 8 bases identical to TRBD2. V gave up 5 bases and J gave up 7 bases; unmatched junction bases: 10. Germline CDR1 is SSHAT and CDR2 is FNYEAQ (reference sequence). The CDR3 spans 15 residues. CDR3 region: CASSPQERGSNEQFF. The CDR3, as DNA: TGTGCCAGCAGCCCCCAGGAGCGGGGGTCGAATGAGCAGTTCTTC.

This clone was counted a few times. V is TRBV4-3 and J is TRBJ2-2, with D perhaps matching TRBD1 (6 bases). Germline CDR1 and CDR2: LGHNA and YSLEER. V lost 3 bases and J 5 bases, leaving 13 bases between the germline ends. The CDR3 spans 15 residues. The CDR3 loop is CASSQATGFTGELFF. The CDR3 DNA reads TGCGCCAGCAGCCAGGCTACAGGGTTTACCGGGGAGCTGTTTTTT.

CDR3 nucleotide sequence: TGTGCCACCAGCTTTCTTCGGACAACCTACGAGCAGTACTTC. It translates to CATSFLRTTYEQYF. This chain joins TRBV15 and TRBJ2-7, with D tentatively TRBD1 (5 bases). This CDR3 contains 14 residues. Germline-derived CDR1 and CDR2 are LNHNV and YYDKDF (reference sequence). Trimming shortened V by 5 bases and J by 2 bases, and 13 bases separated the two germline ends. Complete variable domain (other parts from reference TRBV15 and TRBJ2-7): DAMVIQNPRYQVTQFGKPVTLSCSQTLNHNVMYWYQQKSSQAPKLLFHYYDKDFNNEADTPDNFQSRRPNTSFCFLDIRSPGLGDTAMYLCATSFLRTTYEQYFGPGTRLTVT.

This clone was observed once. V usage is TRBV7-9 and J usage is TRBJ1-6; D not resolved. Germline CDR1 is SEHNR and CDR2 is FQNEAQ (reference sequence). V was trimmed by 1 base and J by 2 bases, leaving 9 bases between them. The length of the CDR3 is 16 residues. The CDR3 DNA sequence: TGTGCCAGCAGCTTAGATGGGAGCGCCTATAATTCACCCCTCCACTTT. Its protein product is CASSLDGSAYNSPLHF.

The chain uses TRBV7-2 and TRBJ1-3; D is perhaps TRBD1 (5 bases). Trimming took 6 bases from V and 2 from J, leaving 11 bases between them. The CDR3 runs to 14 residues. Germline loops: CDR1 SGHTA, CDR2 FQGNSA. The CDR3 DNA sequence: TGTGCCAGCAGGGCCGGGGGGGCTGGAAACACCATATATTTT. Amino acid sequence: CASRAGGAGNTIYF.

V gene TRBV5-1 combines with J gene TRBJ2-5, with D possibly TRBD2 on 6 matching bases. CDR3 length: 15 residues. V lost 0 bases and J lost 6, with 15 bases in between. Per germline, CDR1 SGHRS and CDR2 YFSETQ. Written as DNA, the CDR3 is TGCGCCAGCAGCTTGGGAATGGTGGGAGGTCAGACCCAGTACTTC. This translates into CASSLGMVGGQTQYF.

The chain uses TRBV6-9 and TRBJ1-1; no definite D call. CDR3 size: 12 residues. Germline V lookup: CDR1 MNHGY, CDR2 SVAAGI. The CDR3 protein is CAGREVNTEAFF. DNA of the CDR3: TGTGCAGGGCGTGAGGTGAACACTGAAGCTTTCTTT.

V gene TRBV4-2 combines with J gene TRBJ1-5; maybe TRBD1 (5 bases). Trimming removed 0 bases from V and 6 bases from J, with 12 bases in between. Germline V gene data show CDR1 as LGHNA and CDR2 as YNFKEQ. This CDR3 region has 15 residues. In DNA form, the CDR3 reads TGTGCCAGCAGCCAAGAGGGGGGTCACGGTCAGCCCCAGCATTTT. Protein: CASSQEGGHGQPQHF.

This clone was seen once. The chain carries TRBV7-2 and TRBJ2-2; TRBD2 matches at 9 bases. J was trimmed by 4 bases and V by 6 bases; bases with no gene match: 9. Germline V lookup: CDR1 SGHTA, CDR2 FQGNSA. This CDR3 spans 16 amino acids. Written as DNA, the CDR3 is TGTGCCAGCAGGCGAAGCGGGGGGATGATCACCGGGGAGCTGTTTTTT. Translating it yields CASRRSGGMITGELFF.

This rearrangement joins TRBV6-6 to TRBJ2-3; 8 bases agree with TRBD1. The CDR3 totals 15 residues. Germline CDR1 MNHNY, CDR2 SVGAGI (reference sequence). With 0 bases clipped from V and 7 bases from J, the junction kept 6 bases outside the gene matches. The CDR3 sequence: CASSYSRGQGNTQYF. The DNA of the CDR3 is TGTGCCAGCAGTTACTCGCGAGGACAGGGCAATACGCAGTATTTT.

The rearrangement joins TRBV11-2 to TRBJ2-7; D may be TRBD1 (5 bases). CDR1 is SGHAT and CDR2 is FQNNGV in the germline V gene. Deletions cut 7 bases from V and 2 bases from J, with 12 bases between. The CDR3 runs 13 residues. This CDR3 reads CASKLGRTYEQYF. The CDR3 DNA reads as TGTGCCAGCAAACTGGGGCGGACCTACGAGCAGTACTTC.

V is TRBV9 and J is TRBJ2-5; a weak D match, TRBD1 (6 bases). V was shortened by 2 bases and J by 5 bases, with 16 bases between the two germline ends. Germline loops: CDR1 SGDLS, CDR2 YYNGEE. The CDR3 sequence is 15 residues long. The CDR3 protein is CASSVGDNRGETQYF. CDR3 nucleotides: TGTGCCAGCAGCGTCGGGGACAACCGGGGTGAGACCCAGTACTTC.

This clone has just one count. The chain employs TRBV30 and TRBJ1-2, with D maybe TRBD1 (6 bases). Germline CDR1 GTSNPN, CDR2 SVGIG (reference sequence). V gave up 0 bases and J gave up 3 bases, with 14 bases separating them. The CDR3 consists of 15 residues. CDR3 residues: CAWSVRGGLDYGYTF. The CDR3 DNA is TGTGCCTGGAGTGTAAGGGGGGGTCTAGACTATGGCTACACCTTC.

CDR3 DNA sequence: TGTGCCAGCTCACCACCGGCCAGGGACTACGAGCAGTACTTC. It yields the protein CASSPPARDYEQYF. The V gene is TRBV18, the J gene TRBJ2-7, with D possibly matching TRBD1 (5 bases). The CDR3 is 14 residues long. The V end was cut by 0 bases, the J end by 3 bases, with 9 bases between. The germline V gene encodes CDR1 KGHSH and CDR2 LQKENI.

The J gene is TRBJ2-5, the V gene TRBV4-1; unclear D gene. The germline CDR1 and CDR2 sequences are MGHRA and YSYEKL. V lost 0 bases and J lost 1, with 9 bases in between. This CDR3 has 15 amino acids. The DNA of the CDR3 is TGCGCCAGCAGCCAAGAACCGCAGAGCCAAGAGACCCAGTACTTC. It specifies CASSQEPQSQETQYF.

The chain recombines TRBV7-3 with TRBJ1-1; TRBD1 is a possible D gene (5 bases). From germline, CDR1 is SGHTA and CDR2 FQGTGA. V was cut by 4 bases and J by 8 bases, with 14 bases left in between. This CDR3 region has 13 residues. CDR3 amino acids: CASSYTPGEEAFF. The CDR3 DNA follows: TGTGCCAGCAGCTACACTCCGGGGGAGGAAGCTTTCTTT.

CDR3 protein: CASSITGDQPQHF. The CDR3 DNA is TGTGCCAGCAGCATAACAGGGGATCAGCCCCAGCATTTT. V gene TRBV5-5 combines with J gene TRBJ1-5, with TRBD1 matching 7 bases. Trimming at V came to 4 bases and at J to 5 bases, leaving 3 bases not matched to a gene. Germline V lookup: CDR1 SGHKS, CDR2 YYEKEE (reference sequence). The CDR3 covers 13 residues.

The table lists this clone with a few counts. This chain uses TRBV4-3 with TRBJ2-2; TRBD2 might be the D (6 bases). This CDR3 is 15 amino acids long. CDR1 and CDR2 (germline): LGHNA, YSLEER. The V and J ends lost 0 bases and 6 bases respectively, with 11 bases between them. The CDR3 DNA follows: TGCGCCAGCAGCCAAGATTTACTAGCAGCCGGGGAGCTGTTTTTT. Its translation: CASSQDLLAAGELFF.

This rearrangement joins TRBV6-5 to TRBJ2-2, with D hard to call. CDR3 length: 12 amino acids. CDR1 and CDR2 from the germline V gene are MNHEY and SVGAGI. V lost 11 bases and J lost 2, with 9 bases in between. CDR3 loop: CAAATNTGELFF. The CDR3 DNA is TGTGCCGCGGCGACCAACACCGGGGAGCTGTTTTTT.

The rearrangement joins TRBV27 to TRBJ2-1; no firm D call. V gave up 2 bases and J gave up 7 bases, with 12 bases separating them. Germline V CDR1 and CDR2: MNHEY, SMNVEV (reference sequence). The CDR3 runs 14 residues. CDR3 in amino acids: CASSLGDELNEQFF. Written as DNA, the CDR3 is TGTGCCAGCAGTTTAGGTGATGAGTTGAATGAGCAGTTCTTC.

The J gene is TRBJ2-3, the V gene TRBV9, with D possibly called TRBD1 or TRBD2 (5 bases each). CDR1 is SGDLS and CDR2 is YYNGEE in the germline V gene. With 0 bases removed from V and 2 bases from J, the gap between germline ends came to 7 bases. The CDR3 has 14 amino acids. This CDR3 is CASSVDGATDTQYF. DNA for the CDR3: TGTGCCAGCAGCGTAGACGGGGCCACAGATACGCAGTATTTT.

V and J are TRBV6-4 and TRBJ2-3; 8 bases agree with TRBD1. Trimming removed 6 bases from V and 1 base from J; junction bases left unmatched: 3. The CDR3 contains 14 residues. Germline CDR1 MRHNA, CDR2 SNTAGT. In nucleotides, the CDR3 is TGTGCCAGCAGCCAGACAGGGGGCACAGATACGCAGTATTTT. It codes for CASSQTGGTDTQYF.

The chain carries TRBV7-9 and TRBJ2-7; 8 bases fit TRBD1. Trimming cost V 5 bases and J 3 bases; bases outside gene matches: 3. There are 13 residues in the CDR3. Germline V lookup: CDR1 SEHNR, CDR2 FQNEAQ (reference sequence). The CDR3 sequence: CASSPGQDYEQYF. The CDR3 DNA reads TGTGCCAGCAGCCCGGGACAGGACTACGAGCAGTACTTC.

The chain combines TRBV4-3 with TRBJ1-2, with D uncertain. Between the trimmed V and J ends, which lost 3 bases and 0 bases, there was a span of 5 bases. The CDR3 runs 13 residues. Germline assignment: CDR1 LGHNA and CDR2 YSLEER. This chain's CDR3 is CASSQYTNYGYTF. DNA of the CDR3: TGCGCCAGCAGCCAGTACACTAACTATGGCTACACCTTC.

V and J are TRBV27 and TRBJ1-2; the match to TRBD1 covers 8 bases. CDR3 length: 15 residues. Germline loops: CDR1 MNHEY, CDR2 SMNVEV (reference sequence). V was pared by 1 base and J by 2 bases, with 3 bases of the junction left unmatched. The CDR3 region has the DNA TGTGCCAGCAGTTTATATGCAGGGGGCAACTATGGCTACACCTTC. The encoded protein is CASSLYAGGNYGYTF.

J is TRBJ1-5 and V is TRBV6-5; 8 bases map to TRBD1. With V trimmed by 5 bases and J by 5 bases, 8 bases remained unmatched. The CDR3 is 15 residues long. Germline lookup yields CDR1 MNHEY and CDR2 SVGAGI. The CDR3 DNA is TGTGCCAGCAGTCCTCGGACAGGGTCGGATCAGCCCCAGCATTTT. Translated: CASSPRTGSDQPQHF.

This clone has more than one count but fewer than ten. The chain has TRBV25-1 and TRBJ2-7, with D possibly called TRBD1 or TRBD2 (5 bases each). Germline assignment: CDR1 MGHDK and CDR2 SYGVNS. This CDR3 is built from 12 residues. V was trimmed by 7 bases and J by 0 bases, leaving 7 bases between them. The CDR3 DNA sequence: TGTGCCAGCAACGGGGCCTCCTACGAGCAGTACTTC. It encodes CASNGASYEQYF.